Detailed here is one T cell receptor beta chain. One end of the junction is discordant with germline, which a read error may explain. Distinct nucleotide sequences in the sample also encode this CDR3. The data stem from a study of shared clonotypes between healthy human individuals. Repertoires were generated with immunoSEQ multiplex PCR, while TCRdb's copy carries only in-frame clones and drops some. The sample records around 450,000 clones, 75% to 85% being singletons. Germline CDR1 reads SGHTA; CDR2 reads FQGTGA. The CDR3 extends over 13 amino acids. The rearrangement links TRBV7-3 to TRBJ1-1; a possible D gene is TRBD1 (6 bases). Sequencing input: PBMCs. This TCR came from a woman in her thirties or forties in good health. Some clones in this sample may be carry-over from other donors' samples. CDR3 sequence reads: CASSRQVNTEAFF. CDR3 coding DNA: TGCGCCAGCAGCCGACAGGTGAACACTGAAGCTTTCTTT.